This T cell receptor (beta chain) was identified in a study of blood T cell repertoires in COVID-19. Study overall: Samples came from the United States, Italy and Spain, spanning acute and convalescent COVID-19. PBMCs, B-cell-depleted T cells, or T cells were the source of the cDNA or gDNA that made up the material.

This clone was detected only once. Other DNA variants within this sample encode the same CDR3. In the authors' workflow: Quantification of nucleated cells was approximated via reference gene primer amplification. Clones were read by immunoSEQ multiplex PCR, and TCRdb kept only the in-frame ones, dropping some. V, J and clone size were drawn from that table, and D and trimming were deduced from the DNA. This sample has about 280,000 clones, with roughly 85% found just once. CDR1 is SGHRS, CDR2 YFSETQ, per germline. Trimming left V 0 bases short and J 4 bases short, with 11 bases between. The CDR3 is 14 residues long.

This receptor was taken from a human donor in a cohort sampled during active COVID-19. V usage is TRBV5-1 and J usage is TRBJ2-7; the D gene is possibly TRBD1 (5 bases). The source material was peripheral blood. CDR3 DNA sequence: TGCGCCAGCAGCTTGGATAGGGGCAATTACGAGCAGTACTTC. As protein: CASSLDRGNYEQYF.